The subject of this entry is one T cell receptor beta chain. The antigen is unknown. Here immunoSEQ multiplex PCR was the method, and the copy in TCRdb shows in-frame clones only, minus some. In all, the sample yields roughly 20,000 clones. This entry belongs to a study of T cells in women clearing cervical HPV infection. Turning to the study itself: Cases' blood sampling followed lesion detection by median around 150 days (90 to 200).

General study results and limits: CIN3+ cases had significantly higher TCR richness than controls; evenness did not differ.

The origin of this receptor is a woman aged 18 to 75 with a cervical HPV16 infection that either progressed to CIN3+ or cleared (not recorded which). Sequenced input: blood buffy coat.

This CDR3 reads CASSQQGIETGELFF. The CDR3 bases that were read are TGCGCCAGCAGCCAGCAGGGGATCGAGACCGGGGAG. This sequence joins TRBV5-1 and TRBJ2-2; possible D gene TRBD1, 6 bases. The read is 3 residues too short to cover the CDR3 end, so that end is filled in from the germline J gene. V lost 4 bases, J lost 5 bases, and 15 bases lay in between. The germline gives CDR1 SGHRS, CDR2 YFSETQ. This CDR3 contains 15 residues.